This TCR beta chain was recorded in a study of T cell responses to AZD1222 COVID-19 vaccine. The CDR3 is 16 residues long. Sequenced by immunoSEQ multiplex PCR; TCRdb stores in-frame clones only, minus some. The sample lists tens of thousands of clones; under 90% were seen once. Findings of the study overall: The study identified only six AZD1222 recipients as seropositive at baseline.

On this clone itself: Its specificity is not known.

V is TRBV21-1 and J is TRBJ1-1; the D call TRBD1 from the table was never checked on the DNA. TRBV21-1 is classified as a pseudogene. Sequenced here: peripheral blood, sampled on day 0 of AZD1222 vaccination. The source of this sequence is an adult in good health. The CDR3 bases are TGTGCCAGCAGCTCTCAGACGTGTTACAGGGCCCCTGAAGCTTTCTTT. Amino acid sequence: CASSSQTCYRAPEAFF.